One and the same sample provided the 21 T cell receptor beta chains below, sequenced in a study of T cells in localized non-small cell lung cancer. Sequencing used immunoSEQ multiplex PCR; TCRdb keeps in-frame clones, though not all of them. Among tens of thousands of clones, roughly four fifths were seen once, and the ten largest hold roughly 13%. Sequencing used peripheral blood, obtained before any cancer treatment. The receptor set was obtained from a female donor of 60 years or more with stage I lung adenocarcinoma.

This clone was recorded only once. The V call is TRBV11-2, the J call TRBJ2-1; perhaps TRBD2 as D (6 bases). The CDR3 loop spans 15 amino acids. Germline lookup yields CDR1 SGHAT and CDR2 FQNNGV. The V gene lost 0 bases and the J gene lost 8 bases, with 14 bases spanning the gap. CDR3 DNA: TGTGCCAGCAGCTTAGAAAGACTAGTTACCCATGAGCAGTTCTTC. Translation: CASSLERLVTHEQFF.

The chain links TRBV6-1 to TRBJ2-5; D is unresolved. Germline V gene lookup returns CDR1 MNHNS and CDR2 SASEGT. V lost 8 bases and J 1 base, leaving 14 bases between the germline ends. This CDR3 spans 14 amino acids. The CDR3 region is CASHSNSAQETQYF. The CDR3 bases are TGTGCCAGCCATTCTAACAGTGCCCAAGAGACCCAGTACTTC.

This chain uses TRBV11-2 with TRBJ2-3, with D uncertain. V lost 4 bases and J 5 bases, leaving 7 bases between the germline ends. This CDR3 region has 12 residues. Germline CDR1 reads SGHAT; CDR2 reads FQNNGV. CDR3 loop: CASSSGRDTQYF. The CDR3 region has the DNA TGTGCCAGCAGCTCTGGAAGAGATACGCAGTATTTT.

The chain recombines TRBV11-3 with TRBJ1-1, with TRBD1 matching 7 bases. Germline CDR1 is SGHNT and CDR2 is YENEEA. The CDR3 has 13 amino acids. V dropped 5 bases and J dropped 6; count of bases not matched to a gene: 6. CDR3 in DNA: TGTGCCAGCAGCCCAGGGGGAAGCTCTGAAGCTTTCTTT. Its translation is CASSPGGSSEAFF.

V gene TRBV15 combines with J gene TRBJ2-7; D gene unclear. V was shortened by 2 bases and J by 1 base, with 12 bases between the two germline ends. Germline loops: CDR1 LNHNV, CDR2 YYDKDF (reference sequence). The CDR3 loop spans 15 amino acids. CDR3 bases: TGTGCCACCAGCAGATCCCTCCGAGGTTCCTACGAGCAGTACTTC. Amino acid sequence: CATSRSLRGSYEQYF.

V and J are TRBV10-3 and TRBJ1-5; D remains ambiguous. In germline, CDR1 is ENHRY, CDR2 SYGVKD. The V and J ends lost 3 bases and 6 bases respectively, with 15 bases between them. The length of the CDR3 is 15 residues. The CDR3 DNA reads TGTGCCATCAGTGATGGTTTGGTGGAAAGTCAGCCCCAGCATTTT. Encoded protein: CAISDGLVESQPQHF.

The chain uses TRBV13 and TRBJ2-6, with 10 bases matching TRBD1. The CDR3 contains 18 residues. V gave up 5 bases and J gave up 3 bases; unmatched junction bases: 10. Germline V gives CDR1 PRHDT, CDR2 FYEKMQ (reference sequence). CDR3 nucleotides: TGTGCCAGCAGCCCAGGCGACAGGGGGCATGGTGGGGCCAACGTCCTGACTTTC. This sequence encodes CASSPGDRGHGGANVLTF.

The rearrangement uses TRBV5-5 and TRBJ1-2, with D tentatively TRBD1 (5 bases). The CDR3 length is 16 residues. The germline gives CDR1 SGHKS, CDR2 YYEKEE (reference sequence). V was clipped by 1 base and J by 2 bases, with 15 bases between them. CDR3 amino acids: CASSLSPGGANYGYTF. As DNA, the CDR3 is TGTGCCAGCAGCTTGAGTCCGGGGGGTGCCAACTATGGCTACACCTTC. Full variable domain (rest looked up from reference TRBV5-5 and TRBJ1-2): DAGVTQSPTHLIKTRGQQVTLRCSPISGHKSVSWYQQVLGQGPQFIFQYYEKEERGRGNFPDRFSARQFPNYSSELNVNALLLGDSALYLCASSLSPGGANYGYTFGSGTRLTVV.

J is TRBJ1-5 and V is TRBV14; D gene uncertain. V was shortened by 4 bases and J by 5 bases, with 9 bases between the two germline ends. Germline CDR1 reads SGHDN; CDR2 reads FVKESK. This CDR3 has 13 residues. The CDR3 bases are TGTGCCAGCAGCCCCGGGCTCCATCAGCCCCAGCATTTT. It codes for CASSPGLHQPQHF. The complete variable domain, with remaining parts taken from reference TRBV14 and TRBJ1-5, reads EAGVTQFPSHSVIEKGQTVTLRCDPISGHDNLYWYRRVMGKEIKFLLHFVKESKQDESGMPNNRFLAERTGGTYSTLKVQPAELEDSGVYFCASSPGLHQPQHFGDGTRLSIL.

The V call is TRBV18, the J call TRBJ1-5; D may be TRBD1 (5 bases). Germline lookup yields CDR1 KGHSH and CDR2 LQKENI. Between the trimmed V and J ends, which lost 5 bases and 6 bases, there was a span of 11 bases. This CDR3 comprises 13 residues. This chain's CDR3 is CASSEGLVQPQHF. As DNA, the CDR3 is TGTGCCAGCTCAGAGGGGCTAGTTCAGCCCCAGCATTTT.

The chain links TRBV7-9 to TRBJ2-3; D not resolved. V lost 3 bases, J lost 5 bases, and 9 bases lay in between. This CDR3 contains 13 residues. Germline CDR1 and CDR2: SEHNR and FQNEAQ (reference sequence). DNA of the CDR3: TGTGCCAGCAGCTTTGGGCCGGGAGATACGCAGTATTTT. Its protein product is CASSFGPGDTQYF.

This clone has a handful of counts. CDR3 nucleotide sequence: TGTGCTGTCACGGGGGCTCAAGAAGCTTTCTTT. Translation gives CAVTGAQEAFF. The chain employs TRBV12-5 and TRBJ1-1, with D maybe TRBD1 (6 bases). V shed 11 bases and J shed 8 bases, with 15 bases lying between them. Looked up from germline, CDR1 is LGHNT and CDR2 is FRNRAP. This CDR3 has 11 amino acids.

This sequence joins TRBV6-4 and TRBJ1-1; D is ambiguous. The CDR3 covers 14 residues. V lost 7 bases and J 0 bases, leaving 12 bases between the germline ends. The V gene's germline CDR1 is MRHNA and CDR2 SNTAGT. The CDR3: CASTLFRLNTEAFF. CDR3 DNA: TGTGCCAGCACCCTTTTTCGCTTGAACACTGAAGCTTTCTTT.

The rearrangement joins TRBV19 to TRBJ2-2; D is unresolved. CDR1 is LNHDA and CDR2 is SQIVND in the germline V gene (reference sequence). This CDR3 has 12 residues. V lost 6 bases and J 7 bases, leaving 9 bases between the germline ends. The CDR3 DNA is TGTGCCAGTAGCGGGCTTCGCGGGGAGCTGTTTTTT. Translating it yields CASSGLRGELFF.

The chain has TRBV27 and TRBJ2-1, with 8 bases fitting TRBD2. Unmatched junction bases numbered 2, after V lost 4 bases and J lost 0 bases. Germline V gene lookup returns CDR1 MNHEY and CDR2 SMNVEV (reference sequence). The CDR3 runs 15 residues. The chain's CDR3 is CASSSAGASYNEQFF. The CDR3 coding sequence is TGTGCCAGCAGTTCAGCGGGGGCCTCCTACAATGAGCAGTTCTTC.

V usage is TRBV2 and J usage is TRBJ2-3; 10 positions match TRBD2. CDR3 size: 17 residues. Per the germline V gene, CDR1 is SNHLY and CDR2 is FYNNEI. V gave up 0 bases and J gave up 2 bases; unmatched junction bases: 5. The CDR3 loop reads CASSEAFLAGVTDTQYF. CDR3 nucleotide sequence: TGTGCCAGCAGTGAAGCTTTCCTAGCGGGAGTCACAGATACGCAGTATTTT. The complete variable domain, with remaining parts taken from reference TRBV2 and TRBJ2-3, reads EPEVTQTPSHQVTQMGQEVILRCVPISNHLYFYWYRQILGQKVEFLVSFYNNEISEKSEIFDDQFSVERPDGSNFTLKIRSTKLEDSAMYFCASSEAFLAGVTDTQYFGPGTRLTVL.

For the CDR3, the DNA is TGTGCCAGCAGCTTATTCCAGGCTACTGAAGCTTTCTTT. This codes for CASSLFQATEAFF. The genes are TRBV7-3 and TRBJ1-1; D gene unclear. The V gene's germline CDR1 is SGHTA and CDR2 FQGTGA. The V and J ends lost 2 bases and 5 bases respectively, with 9 bases between them. The CDR3 has 13 residues.

CDR3: CASSLGLSTYNEQFF. In nucleotides, the CDR3 is TGTGCCAGCAGCTTAGGGCTATCCACCTACAATGAGCAGTTCTTC. The chain is built from TRBV7-2 and TRBJ2-1; no reliable D call. The ends were cut back, 1 base at V and 2 bases at J, with 9 bases in the middle. The germline V gene encodes CDR1 SGHTA and CDR2 FQGNSA. CDR3 size: 15 residues.

V is TRBV7-6 and J is TRBJ2-7, with 10 bases that match TRBD1. The V gene end was trimmed by 5 bases and the J gene end by 6 bases; junction bases not matched to a gene: 10. The germline V gene has CDR1 SGHVS and CDR2 FNYEAQ. The CDR3 is made up of 15 amino acids. The CDR3 spells CASSKDRGPRGEQYF. The DNA for the CDR3 is TGTGCCAGCAGCAAAGACAGGGGGCCCCGGGGCGAGCAGTACTTC.

The chain links TRBV18 to TRBJ2-1; 13 bases fit TRBD2. Germline V gene lookup returns CDR1 KGHSH and CDR2 LQKENI. The CDR3 runs to 19 residues. J lost 0 bases, V lost 5 bases, and 10 bases had no gene match. The CDR3 nucleotides are TGTGCCAGCTCATCCCTACTAGCGGGAGGGCCCAGCTCCTACAATGAGCAGTTCTTC. Its protein is CASSSLLAGGPSSYNEQFF. Full variable domain (outside the CDR3, taken from reference TRBV18 and TRBJ2-1): NAGVMQNPRHLVRRRGQEARLRCSPMKGHSHVYWYRQLPEEGLKFMVYLQKENIIDESGMPKERFSAEFPKEGPSILRIQQVVRGDSAAYFCASSSLLAGGPSSYNEQFFGPGTRLTVL.

Only a few counts were recorded for this clone. The rearrangement joins TRBV7-2 to TRBJ2-7; maybe TRBD2 (7 bases). Germline loops: CDR1 SGHTA, CDR2 FQGNSA. Trimming took 5 bases from V and 6 from J, leaving 20 bases between them. The CDR3 covers 15 residues. Here the CDR3 DNA reads TGTGCCAGCAGCCCGAGGGGCGGGGGCCTCCGCGAGCAGTACTTC. Translation: CASSPRGGGLREQYF.